The T cell receptor (beta chain) described here comes from a study of blood T cell repertoires in COVID-19. Background on the study: COVID-19 samples, acute and convalescent, were from the United States, Italy and Spain.

Libraries were prepared by immunoSEQ multiplex PCR; TCRdb keeps only in-frame clonotypes and omits some of them. This table has 150,000 to 200,000 clones, roughly 85% appearing once. V was clipped by 2 bases and J by 6 bases; unmatched bases: 9. The CDR3 has 16 residues. Germline assignment: CDR1 LGHDT and CDR2 YNNKEL (reference sequence). J is TRBJ2-1 and V is TRBV3-1 (or the pseudogene TRBV3-2), with 8 bases lining up with TRBD2. The source of this sequence is a human donor in a cohort sampled during active COVID-19. The specimen sequenced was peripheral blood. CDR3 region: CASSQPPGLGGNEQFF. Here the CDR3 DNA reads TGTGCCAGCAGCCAACCTCCGGGACTAGGAGGCAATGAGCAGTTCTTC.